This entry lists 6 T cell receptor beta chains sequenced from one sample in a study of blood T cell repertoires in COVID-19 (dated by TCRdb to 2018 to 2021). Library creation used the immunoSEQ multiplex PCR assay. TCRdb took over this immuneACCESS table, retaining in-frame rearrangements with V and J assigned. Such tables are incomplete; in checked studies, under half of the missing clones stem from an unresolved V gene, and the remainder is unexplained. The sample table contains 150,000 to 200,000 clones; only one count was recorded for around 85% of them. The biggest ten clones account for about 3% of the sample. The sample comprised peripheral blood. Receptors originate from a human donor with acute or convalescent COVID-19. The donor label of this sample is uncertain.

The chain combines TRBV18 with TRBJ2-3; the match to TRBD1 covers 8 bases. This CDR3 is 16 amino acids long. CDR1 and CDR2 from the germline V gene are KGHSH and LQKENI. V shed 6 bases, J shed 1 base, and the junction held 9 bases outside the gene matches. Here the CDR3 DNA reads TGTGCCAGCTCTCCTTTCCGGGACAGGCGCACAGATACGCAGTATTTT. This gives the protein CASSPFRDRRTDTQYF. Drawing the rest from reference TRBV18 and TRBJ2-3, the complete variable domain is NAGVMQNPRHLVRRRGQEARLRCSPMKGHSHVYWYRQLPEEGLKFMVYLQKENIIDESGMPKERFSAEFPKEGPSILRIQQVVRGDSAAYFCASSPFRDRRTDTQYFGPGTRLTVL.

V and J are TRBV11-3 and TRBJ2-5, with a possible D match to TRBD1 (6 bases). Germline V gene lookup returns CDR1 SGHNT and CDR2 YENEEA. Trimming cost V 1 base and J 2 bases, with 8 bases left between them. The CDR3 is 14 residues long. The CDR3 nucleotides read TGTGCCAGCAGCTTAGGAGGGGGACAAGAGACCCAGTACTTC. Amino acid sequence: CASSLGGGQETQYF.

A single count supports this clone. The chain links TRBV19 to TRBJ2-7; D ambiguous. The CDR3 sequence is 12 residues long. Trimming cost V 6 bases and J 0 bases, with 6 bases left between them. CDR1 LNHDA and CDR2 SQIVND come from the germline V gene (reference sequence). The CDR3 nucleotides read TGTGCCAGTAGCTCCTCCTCCTACGAGCAGTACTTC. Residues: CASSSSSYEQYF.

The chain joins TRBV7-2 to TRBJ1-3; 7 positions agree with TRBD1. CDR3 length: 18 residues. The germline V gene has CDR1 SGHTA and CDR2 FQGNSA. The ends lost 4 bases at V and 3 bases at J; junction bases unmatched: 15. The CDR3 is CASSYRRGQAGSGNTIYF. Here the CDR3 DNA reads TGTGCCAGCAGCTATAGGAGGGGGCAGGCCGGGAGTGGAAACACCATATATTTT.

The CDR3 DNA is TGCGCCAGCATGGCTAGCGGGGGGATTGAGCAGTTCTTC. This encodes CASMASGGIEQFF. This chain uses TRBV10-1 with TRBJ2-1; TRBD2 aligns across 11 bases. Germline CDR1 is WNHNN and CDR2 is SYGVQD (reference sequence). V shed 7 bases and J 9 bases; nucleotides not matched to a gene: 5. The length of the CDR3 is 13 residues.

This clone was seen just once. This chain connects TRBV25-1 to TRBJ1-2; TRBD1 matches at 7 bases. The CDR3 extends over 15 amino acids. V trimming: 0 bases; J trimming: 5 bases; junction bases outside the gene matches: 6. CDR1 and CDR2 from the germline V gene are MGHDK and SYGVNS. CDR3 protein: CASSEYGTAGYGYTF. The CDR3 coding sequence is TGTGCCAGCAGTGAATATGGGACAGCTGGTTATGGCTACACCTTC.